Described below is a single T cell receptor beta chain sequence and its context. Its antigen is still unknown. There are 15 residues in the CDR3. The germline CDR1 and CDR2 sequences are SGHRS and YFSETQ. V dropped 4 bases and J dropped 4; count of bases not matched to a gene: 5. As every portion of the isolated RNA was reverse transcribed, the sequencing read expressed TCRB transcripts. Profiled with immunoSEQ multiplex PCR; TCRdb holds only in-frame clones, not every one. The sample shows about 240,000 clones, 25% to 30% of them seen only once. This sample was included in a study of beta chain features in type 1 diabetes. The study's findings and limits: Type 1 diabetes patients showed a moderate but significant shortening of TCRB CDR3s in all four CD4+ subsets. Naive, central memory and Treg TCRB repertoires appeared more alike in patients than in healthy donors.

The chain has TRBV5-1 and TRBJ2-3; 11 bases match TRBD2. This TCR came from a man under 40 in good health. Material for sequencing was central memory CD4+ T cells from blood. CDR3 DNA: TGCGCCAGCAGCCAGACTAGCGGGGTTGCAGATACGCAGTATTTT. Protein product: CASSQTSGVADTQYF.